This T cell receptor beta chain was captured in a study of cytomegalovirus exposure and HLA in healthy donors. On the study more broadly: Tens of millions of unique TCRs from HLA-typed donors were held in an early release of data. Notes on the study in general: It was reported that TCR beta sequences correctly inferred the HLA-A and HLA-B alleles for most subjects.

Worth noting for this clone: No antigen is known for it.

The CDR3 runs to 14 residues. Germline V gives CDR1 MNHNS, CDR2 SASEGT. V was clipped by 4 bases and J by 8 bases; unmatched bases: 5. Primers included in the PCR were 60 Vbeta and 13 Jbeta primers. Using immunoSEQ multiplex PCR, the repertoire was profiled, and TCRdb retains in-frame clones only, with some absent. This table holds approximately 110,000 clones, about 82% found once. The sequencing input was PBMCs. The chain combines TRBV6-1 with TRBJ1-6; 7 bases match TRBD1. The TCR comes from a man in his fifties or sixties in good health and CMV-seronegative. The CDR3 DNA sequence: TGTGCCAGCAGTGCGGGGACAGTGTATTCACCCCTCCACTTT. Translating it yields CASSAGTVYSPLHF.